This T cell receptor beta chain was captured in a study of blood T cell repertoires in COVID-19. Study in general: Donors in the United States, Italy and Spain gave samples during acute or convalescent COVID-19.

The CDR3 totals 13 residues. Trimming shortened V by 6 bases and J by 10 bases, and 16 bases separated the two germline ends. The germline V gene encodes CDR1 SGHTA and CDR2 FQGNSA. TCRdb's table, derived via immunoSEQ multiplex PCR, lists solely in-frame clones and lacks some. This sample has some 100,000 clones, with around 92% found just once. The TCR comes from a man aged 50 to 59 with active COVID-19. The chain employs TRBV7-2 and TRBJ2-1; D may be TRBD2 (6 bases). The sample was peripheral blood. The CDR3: CASSQRGGREQFF. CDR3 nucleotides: TGTGCCAGCAGTCAGCGAGGTGGGAGGGAGCAGTTCTTC.